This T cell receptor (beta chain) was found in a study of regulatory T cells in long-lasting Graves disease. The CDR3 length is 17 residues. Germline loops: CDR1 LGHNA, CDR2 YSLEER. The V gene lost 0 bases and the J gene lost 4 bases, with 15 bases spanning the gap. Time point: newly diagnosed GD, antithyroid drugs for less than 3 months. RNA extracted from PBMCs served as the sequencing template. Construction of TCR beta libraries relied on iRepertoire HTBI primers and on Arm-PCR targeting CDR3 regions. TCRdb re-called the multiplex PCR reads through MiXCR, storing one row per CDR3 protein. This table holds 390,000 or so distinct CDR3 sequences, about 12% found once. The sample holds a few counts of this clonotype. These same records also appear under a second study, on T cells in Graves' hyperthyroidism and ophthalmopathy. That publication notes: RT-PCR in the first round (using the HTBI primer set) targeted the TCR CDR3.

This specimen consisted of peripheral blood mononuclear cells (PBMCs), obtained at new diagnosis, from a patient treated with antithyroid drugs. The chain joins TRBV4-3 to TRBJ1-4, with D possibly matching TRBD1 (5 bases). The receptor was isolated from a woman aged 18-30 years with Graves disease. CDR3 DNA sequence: TGCGCCAGCAGCCAAGATCAGTTAGGGGCCGGTAATGAAAAACTGTTTTTT. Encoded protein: CASSQDQLGAGNEKLFF.